Each of the 28 T cell receptor beta chains below was sequenced from the same sample in a study of tumor-infiltrating lymphocytes in primary liver carcinoma (dated by TCRdb to the late 2010s). Total RNA and DNA were co-extracted without cell sorting from roughly 20-30 mg of bulk tissue using the AllPrep DNA/RNA mini kit. Sequencer: Illumina HiSeq 2500. TCRbeta-specific cDNA was reverse-transcribed from about 520 ng total RNA using a constant-region primer and ProtoScript II reverse transcriptase. Three nested multiplex PCR rounds, following a slightly modified ARM-PCR procedure, were used to build the TCRbeta libraries. Each of the first two PCR rounds ran for about 10 cycles using multiplex TRBV1-TRBV30 forward primers together with a Cbeta reverse primer. The raw public data were reprocessed by TCRdb itself: fastp quality trimming at Q25, MiXCR clonotype calling, in-frame beta chains only. Rows matching on CDR3 protein sequence are summarized as one entry with the most common DNA and genes. The sample profile shows tens of thousands of distinct CDR3 sequences; roughly 70% of them were found once. The ten largest account for approximately 31% of the sample.

Sequences were obtained from liver tumor tissue from sampling region 5. The sample's cell subset or site label, in plain terms: tumor region T5, tumor centre. All receptors derive from a man in his forties with primary liver carcinoma and hepatitis B virus infection.

The chain is built from TRBV29-1 and TRBJ2-2, with a weak D call TRBD1 (5 bases). V was cut by 1 base and J by 9 bases, with 21 bases left in between. Germline V gene sequence: CDR1 SQVTM, CDR2 ANQGSEA. This CDR3 spans 16 amino acids. The CDR3 sequence is CSVEAAGRSSARELFF. The CDR3 DNA reads as TGCAGCGTTGAAGCGGCAGGGCGGAGCTCGGCCAGGGAGCTGTTTTTT.

Details on this clonotype: A clone one base away is much larger, so this may be a read error. The rearrangement uses TRBV5-1 and TRBJ2-7, with a possible D match to TRBD1 (5 bases). This CDR3 comprises 15 residues. The V gene's germline CDR1 is SGHRS and CDR2 YFSETQ. The CDR3 DNA reads as TGCGCCTGCAGCTTGCAGTCCGACAGTGTCTACGAGCAGTACTTC. Translating it yields CACSLQSDSVYEQYF.

Concerning this clonotype itself: The junction does not match germline at one end; this may be a read error. The chain uses TRBV10-3 and TRBJ1-1; TRBD1 agrees at 8 bases. Germline values: CDR1 ENHRY, CDR2 SYGVKD. This CDR3 has 13 amino acids. The CDR3: CAAGGVQNHEASF. The CDR3 nucleotides are TGTGCCGCAGGGGGCGTGCAGAACCATGAAGCTTCCTTT.

The table lists this clonotype with a count of one. An end of the junction does not agree with germline; a read error may underlie this. This sequence joins TRBV4-1 and TRBJ1-4; no reliable D call. The CDR3 sequence is 15 residues long. Germline V gives CDR1 MGHRA, CDR2 YSYEKL. As DNA, the CDR3 is TGCGCCAGCAGCCCGGTGGTCCCTCCGCGTGAAAAACTGTTCTTT. Its protein product is CASSPVVPPREKLFF.

Worth noting for this clonotype: Sequence at one end of the junction differs from germline and may be a read error. J is TRBJ2-2 and V is TRBV11-1; possibly TRBD2 for D (5 bases). Germline values: CDR1 SGHAT, CDR2 FQDESV (reference sequence). This CDR3 comprises 13 residues. CDR3 loop: CVSNLLGGGELFF. In DNA, the CDR3 is TGTGTCAGCAACTTACTAGGCGGCGGGGAGCTGTTTTTT.

This clonotype was seen a single time. Germline is not matched at one junction end, which may reflect a read error. This sequence joins TRBV4-1 and TRBJ2-6, with a weak D call TRBD1 (6 bases). The CDR3 length is 18 residues. Germline values: CDR1 MGHRA, CDR2 YSYEKL. The CDR3 loop is CASSQIGTLNSGANVLTF. In DNA form, the CDR3 reads TGCGCTAGCAGCCAAATCGGGACACTAAACTCTGGGGCCAACGTCCTGACTTTC.

J is TRBJ2-2 and V is TRBV11-2, with D hard to call. Germline assignment: CDR1 SGHAT and CDR2 FQNNGV. This CDR3 comprises 16 residues. The V and J ends lost 4 bases and 0 bases respectively, with 12 bases between them. The CDR3 loop reads CASSSRAVTNTGELFF. Written as DNA, the CDR3 is TGTGCCAGCAGCTCTAGGGCGGTAACGAACACCGGGGAGCTGTTTTTT.

This clonotype occurred once. Because the CDR3 is missing its conserved closing phenylalanine or tryptophan, this is likely a read error. The rearrangement links TRBV13 to TRBJ2-1; possible D gene TRBD1, 6 bases. V was clipped by 7 bases and J by 1 base, with 17 bases between them. CDR3 length equals 16 residues. The V gene's germline CDR1 is PRHDT and CDR2 FYEKMQ (reference sequence). In DNA, the CDR3 is TGTGCCAGCACGCCAAGGGGACAAACTTCCTACAATGAGCAGTTCTCC. This codes for CASTPRGQTSYNEQFS.

The chain joins TRBV2 to TRBJ1-4, with D possibly TRBD1 on 5 matching bases. The germline V and J ends were trimmed by 10 bases and 8 bases, with 17 bases remaining between them. CDR1 and CDR2 (germline): SNHLY, FYNNEI. The CDR3 runs 13 residues. The CDR3 DNA follows: TGTGCCACGGGAAAGACAGAGGAGGAAAAACTGTTTTTT. Encoded protein: CATGKTEEEKLFF.

A single count supports this clonotype. A junction boundary mismatches the germline segment, possibly from a read error. The chain carries TRBV11-2 and TRBJ1-2; D uncertain. Per the germline V gene, CDR1 is SGHAT and CDR2 is FQNNGV. The CDR3 contains 13 residues. The CDR3 here is CASSPLWAPGCAF. For the CDR3, the DNA is TGTGCCAGCAGCCCCCTTTGGGCCCCTGGCTGCGCCTTC.

A note on this clonotype: The conserved phenylalanine or tryptophan normally closing the CDR3 is absent here, so this likely arose from a read error. The chain carries TRBV10-3 and TRBJ1-1, with 7 positions matching TRBD1. The germline CDR1 and CDR2 sequences are ENHRY and SYGVKD. This CDR3 spans 13 amino acids. DNA for the CDR3: TGTGCCATAAGTGATGACAGGGCCACTGAAGCTTTCTCT. This gives the protein CAISDDRATEAFS.

With regard to this clonotype: The CDR3 does not close with the conserved phenylalanine or tryptophan, likely indicating a read error. The V gene is TRBV4-1, the J gene TRBJ2-1, with D uncertain. The CDR3 runs 15 residues. Germline CDR1 is MGHRA and CDR2 is YSYEKL. Trimming removed 6 bases from V and 2 bases from J, with 14 bases in between. The CDR3 spells CASSQRSVTYNEQFS. The CDR3 DNA reads as TGCGCCAGCAGTCAAAGATCTGTGACCTACAATGAGCAGTTCTCC.

About this clonotype: One junction end disagrees with the germline gene, perhaps due to a read error. The rearrangement uses TRBV7-3 and TRBJ2-7, with 10 bases matching TRBD2. Germline-derived CDR1 and CDR2 are SGHTA and FQGTGA. CDR3 size: 14 residues. DNA for the CDR3: TGTGCCAGCAGACCTAGCGGGGGCTCCTACAAGCAGTATTTC. Translating it yields CASRPSGGSYKQYF.

About this clonotype: Its ends do not fully match the called genes, so a read error is possible. The V call is TRBV7-3, the J call TRBJ2-1, with TRBD1 as a possible D gene (7 bases). This CDR3 is 14 amino acids long. From germline, CDR1 is SGHTA and CDR2 FQGTGA. Written as DNA, the CDR3 is TGTGCCAGCAGTCCAGGAGGGGGCCCGCAAACCCGGAACTTC. This translates into CASSPGGGPQTRNF.

A remark on this clonotype: No conserved phenylalanine or tryptophan ends this CDR3, so it is likely a read error. The J gene is TRBJ2-1, the V gene TRBV6-1, with no clear D. Germline V gene data show CDR1 as MNHNS and CDR2 as SASEGT. CDR3 size: 16 residues. The CDR3: CASTKGGLSSCNEQFS. The CDR3 DNA reads TGTGCCAGCACCAAGGGTGGGCTTAGCTCCTGCAATGAGCAGTTCTCC.

This clonotype was recorded at least ten times. J is TRBJ2-1 and V is TRBV12-3 or TRBV12-4; 7 bases agree with TRBD2. J gave up 3 bases and V 7 bases, and 9 bases lay outside the gene matches. The CDR3 covers 15 residues. The CDR3 here is CASTRARGDYNEQFF. The DNA of the CDR3 is TGTGCCAGCACTCGTGCCCGGGGGGACTACAATGAGCAGTTCTTC.

Turning to this clonotype: An end of the junction differs from the germline gene, which may be a read error. This chain uses TRBV11-2 with TRBJ2-1; TRBD2 aligns across 9 bases. This CDR3 has 16 residues. Per the germline V gene, CDR1 is SGHAT and CDR2 is FQNNGV. The CDR3 DNA reads TGTGCCAGCAGCTTTCGACAAGCGGGAGGTTTCAATAAGCAGTTCTTC. Protein product: CASSFRQAGGFNKQFF.

The chain couples TRBV29-1 to TRBJ2-1; D is tentatively TRBD1 or TRBD2 (5 bases each). This CDR3 has 14 amino acids. CDR1 and CDR2 (germline): SQVTM, ANQGSEA. V was clipped by 7 bases and J by 2 bases, with 15 bases between them. CDR3 residues: CSATRGMAYNEQFF. The CDR3 nucleotides are TGCAGCGCTACGAGGGGAATGGCCTACAATGAGCAGTTCTTC.

This clonotype showed up just once. One end of the junction varies from germline; a read error may be responsible. This chain joins TRBV4-1 and TRBJ1-6; no clear D gene. The V gene's germline CDR1 is MGHRA and CDR2 YSYEKL. This CDR3 spans 16 amino acids. DNA for the CDR3: TGCGCCAGCAGTCAAGAGCCGGGCAACCATAATTCACCCCTCCACTTT. Its protein is CASSQEPGNHNSPLHF.

A note on this clonotype: One end of the junction varies from germline; a read error may be responsible. The rearrangement links TRBV6-1 to TRBJ2-3; 7 bases fit TRBD2. The length of the CDR3 is 16 residues. CDR1 and CDR2 from the germline V gene are MNHNS and SASEGT. The CDR3 sequence: CVSSQLAGLTTDTQYF. In nucleotides, the CDR3 is TGTGTCAGCAGTCAATTAGCGGGTTTAACCACAGATACACAATATTTT.

In regard to this clonotype: An end of the junction does not agree with germline; a read error may underlie this. The chain carries TRBV6-1 and TRBJ2-7, with a possible D match to TRBD2 (5 bases). CDR1 is MNHNS and CDR2 is SASEGT in the germline V gene. This CDR3 is 13 amino acids long. The CDR3 DNA reads TGTGCCAGTAGTGAGCGGAGGTCCTACGAGCAGTACTTC. It specifies CASSERRSYEQYF.

This clonotype came up many times. V gene TRBV6-6 combines with J gene TRBJ2-1; D possibly matches TRBD1 or TRBD2 (5 bases each). CDR1 MNHNY and CDR2 SVGAGI come from the germline V gene (reference sequence). CDR3 size: 16 residues. V was shortened by 6 bases and J by 3 bases, with 18 bases between the two germline ends. The CDR3 nucleotides are TGTGCCAGCAGCTTAAGCCGGGACCCTTTCTACAATGAGCAGTTCTTC. It yields the protein CASSLSRDPFYNEQFF.

Regarding this clonotype: No conserved phenylalanine or tryptophan ends this CDR3, so it is likely a read error. CDR3 sequence (DNA): TGTGCCAGCAGCCCCCAAGGGGGACAGGGCTATGGCTACACCCTC. Its protein product is CASSPQGGQGYGYTL. The genes are TRBV6-1 and TRBJ1-2; 9 positions agree with TRBD1. Germline CDR1 MNHNS, CDR2 SASEGT. The CDR3 contains 15 residues. With 6 bases clipped from V and 4 bases from J, the junction kept 9 bases outside the gene matches.

The chain links TRBV11-1 to TRBJ2-7; D assignment may be TRBD1 or TRBD2 (5 bases each). The germline V and J ends were trimmed by 10 bases and 4 bases, with 14 bases remaining between them. Germline-derived CDR1 and CDR2 are SGHAT and FQDESV (reference sequence). The CDR3 length is 12 residues. CDR3 bases: TGTGCCAATAGGGACGGGTCATACGAGCAGTACTTC. Its protein is CANRDGSYEQYF. Variable domain in full (rest from reference TRBV11-1 and TRBJ2-7): EAEVAQSPRYKITEKSQAVAFWCDPISGHATLYWYRQILGQGPELLVQFQDESVVDDSQLPKDRFSAERLKGVDSTLKIQPAELGDSAMYLCANRDGSYEQYFGPGTRLTVT.

To note about this clonotype: The junction does not match germline at one end; this may be a read error. V is TRBV14 and J is TRBJ2-3; the D is unclear. Germline V gene data show CDR1 as SGHDN and CDR2 as FVKESK. There are 11 residues in the CDR3. This CDR3 reads CAGSHTDTQYF. In DNA form, the CDR3 reads TGTGCCGGCAGCCACACGGATACGCAGTATTTT.

This chain joins TRBV6-5 and TRBJ2-1, with 12 bases aligning to TRBD2. Germline-derived CDR1 and CDR2 are MNHEY and SVGAGI. The length of the CDR3 is 15 residues. Trimming removed 7 bases from V and 8 bases from J; junction bases left unmatched: 9. CDR3 DNA sequence: TGTGCCAGCAACGACGCGACTAGCGGGAGAGATGAGCAGTTCTTC. It codes for CASNDATSGRDEQFF.

This clonotype was counted many times. The CDR3 sequence: CASSLTQETQYF. For the CDR3, the DNA is TGCGCCAGCAGCTTGACCCAAGAGACCCAGTACTTC. V usage is TRBV5-1 and J usage is TRBJ2-5; D uncertain. Germline V gene data show CDR1 as SGHRS and CDR2 as YFSETQ. V lost 1 base, J lost 1 base, and 2 bases lay in between. The CDR3 spans 12 residues.

As concerns this clonotype: This may be a read error, as it is one base from a much larger clone. V and J are TRBV28 and TRBJ2-7; D gene ambiguous. This CDR3 comprises 12 residues. Germline V lookup: CDR1 MDHEN, CDR2 SYDVKM. The CDR3: CASSDFNYERYF. DNA of the CDR3: TGTGCCAGCAGTGACTTTAACTACGAGCGGTACTTC. Complete variable domain (other parts from reference TRBV28 and TRBJ2-7): DVKVTQSSRYLVKRTGEKVFLECVQDMDHENMFWYRQDPGLGLRLIYFSYDVKMKEKGDIPEGYSVSREKKERFSLILESASTNQTSMYLCASSDFNYERYFGPGTRLTVT.